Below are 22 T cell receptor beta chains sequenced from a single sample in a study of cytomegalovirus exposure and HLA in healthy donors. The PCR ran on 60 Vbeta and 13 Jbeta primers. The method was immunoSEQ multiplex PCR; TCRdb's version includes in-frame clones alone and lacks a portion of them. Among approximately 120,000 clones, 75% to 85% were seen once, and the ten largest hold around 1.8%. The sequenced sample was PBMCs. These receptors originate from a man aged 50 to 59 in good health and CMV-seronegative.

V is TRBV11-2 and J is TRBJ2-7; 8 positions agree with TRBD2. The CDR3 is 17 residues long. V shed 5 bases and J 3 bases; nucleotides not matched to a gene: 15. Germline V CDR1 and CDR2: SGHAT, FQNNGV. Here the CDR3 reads CASSPIGGREAYYEQYV. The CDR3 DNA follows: TGTGCCAGCAGCCCGATAGGGGGGCGGGAGGCCTACTACGAGCAGTACGTC.

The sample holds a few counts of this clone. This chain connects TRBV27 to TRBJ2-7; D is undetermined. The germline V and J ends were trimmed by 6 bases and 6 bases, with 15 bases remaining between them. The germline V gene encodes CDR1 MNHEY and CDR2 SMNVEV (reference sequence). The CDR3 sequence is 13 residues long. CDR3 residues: CASSSTNEGEQYF. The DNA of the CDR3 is TGTGCCAGCAGCTCGACAAACGAAGGCGAGCAGTACTTC.

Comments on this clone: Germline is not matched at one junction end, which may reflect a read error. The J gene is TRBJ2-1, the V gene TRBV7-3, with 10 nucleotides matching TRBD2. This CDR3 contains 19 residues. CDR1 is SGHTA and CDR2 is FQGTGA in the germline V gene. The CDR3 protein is CTSSPKTSGPLSSYNEQFF. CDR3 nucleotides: TGTACCAGCAGCCCGAAGACTAGCGGGCCTCTCAGCTCCTACAATGAGCAGTTCTTC.

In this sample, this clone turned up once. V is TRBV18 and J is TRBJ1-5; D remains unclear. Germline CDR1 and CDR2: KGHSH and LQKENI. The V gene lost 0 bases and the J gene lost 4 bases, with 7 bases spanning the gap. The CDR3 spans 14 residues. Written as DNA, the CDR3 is TGTGCCAGCTCACCACCGTTCCGTAATCAGCCCCAGCATTTT. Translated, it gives CASSPPFRNQPQHF.

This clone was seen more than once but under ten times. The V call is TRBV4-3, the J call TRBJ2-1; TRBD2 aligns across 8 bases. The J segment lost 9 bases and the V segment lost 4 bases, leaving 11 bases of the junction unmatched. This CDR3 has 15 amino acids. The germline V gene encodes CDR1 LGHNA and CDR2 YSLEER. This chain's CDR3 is CASSPSPKTSGEQFF. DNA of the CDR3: TGCGCCAGCAGCCCCAGCCCTAAAACTAGCGGTGAGCAGTTCTTC.

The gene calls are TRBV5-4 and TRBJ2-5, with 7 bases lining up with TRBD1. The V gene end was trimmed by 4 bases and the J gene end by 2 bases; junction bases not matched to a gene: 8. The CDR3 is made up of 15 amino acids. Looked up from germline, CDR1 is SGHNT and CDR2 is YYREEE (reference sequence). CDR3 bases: TGTGCCAGCAGCGAAAGACAGGGCCATCAAGAGACCCAGTACTTC. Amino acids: CASSERQGHQETQYF.

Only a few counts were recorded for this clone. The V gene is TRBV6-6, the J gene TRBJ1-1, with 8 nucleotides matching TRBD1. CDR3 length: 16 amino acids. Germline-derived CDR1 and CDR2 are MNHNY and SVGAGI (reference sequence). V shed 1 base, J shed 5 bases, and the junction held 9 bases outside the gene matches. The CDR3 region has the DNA TGTGCCAGCAGTTACTTCCAGACAGGGGCGGTTACTGAAGCTTTCTTT. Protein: CASSYFQTGAVTEAFF.

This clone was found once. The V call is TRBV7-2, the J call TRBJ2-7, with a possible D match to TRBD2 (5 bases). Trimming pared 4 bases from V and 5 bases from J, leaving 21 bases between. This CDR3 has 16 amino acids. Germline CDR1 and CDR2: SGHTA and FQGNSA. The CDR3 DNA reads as TGTGCCAGCAGCTCCCTTGCCCAAAGAGGGCCCCACGAGCAGTACTTC. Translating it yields CASSSLAQRGPHEQYF.

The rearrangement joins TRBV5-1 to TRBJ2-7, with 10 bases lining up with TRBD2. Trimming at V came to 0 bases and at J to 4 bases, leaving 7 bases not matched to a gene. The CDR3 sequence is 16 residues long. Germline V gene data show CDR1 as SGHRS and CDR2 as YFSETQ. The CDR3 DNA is TGCGCCAGCAGCTTGGAGCGAGCGGGGGGGGGTTACGAGCAGTACTTC. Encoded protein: CASSLERAGGGYEQYF. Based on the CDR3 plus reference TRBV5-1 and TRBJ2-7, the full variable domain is KAGVTQTPRYLIKTRGQQVTLSCSPISGHRSVSWYQQTPGQGLQFLFEYFSETQRNKGNFPGRFSGRQFSNSRSEMNVSTLELGDSALYLCASSLERAGGGYEQYFGPGTRLTVT.

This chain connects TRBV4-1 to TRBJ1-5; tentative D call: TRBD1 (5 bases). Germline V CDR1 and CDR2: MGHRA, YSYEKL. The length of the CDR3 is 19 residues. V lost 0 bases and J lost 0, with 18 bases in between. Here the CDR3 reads CASSQDHGRDLYSNQPQHF. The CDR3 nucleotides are TGCGCCAGCAGCCAAGATCATGGCAGGGATCTATATAGCAATCAGCCCCAGCATTTT.

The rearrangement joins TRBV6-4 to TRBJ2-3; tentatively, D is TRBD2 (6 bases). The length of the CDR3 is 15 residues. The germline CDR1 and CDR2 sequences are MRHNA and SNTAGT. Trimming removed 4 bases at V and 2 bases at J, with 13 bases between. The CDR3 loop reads CASSAGSGATDTQYF. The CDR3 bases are TGTGCCAGCAGTGCCGGTAGCGGAGCCACAGATACGCAGTATTTT.

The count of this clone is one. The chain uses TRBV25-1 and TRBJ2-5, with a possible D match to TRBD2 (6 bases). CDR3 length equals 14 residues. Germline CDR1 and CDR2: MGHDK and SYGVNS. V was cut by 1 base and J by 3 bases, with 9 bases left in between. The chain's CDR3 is CASSEWGGEETQYF. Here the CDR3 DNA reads TGTGCCAGCAGTGAATGGGGAGGTGAAGAGACCCAGTACTTC.

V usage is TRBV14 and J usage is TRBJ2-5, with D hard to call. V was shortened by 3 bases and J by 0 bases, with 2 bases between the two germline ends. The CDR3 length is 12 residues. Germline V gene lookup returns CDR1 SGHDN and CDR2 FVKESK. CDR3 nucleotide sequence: TGTGCCAGCAGCCACTACCAAGAGACCCAGTACTTC. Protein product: CASSHYQETQYF.

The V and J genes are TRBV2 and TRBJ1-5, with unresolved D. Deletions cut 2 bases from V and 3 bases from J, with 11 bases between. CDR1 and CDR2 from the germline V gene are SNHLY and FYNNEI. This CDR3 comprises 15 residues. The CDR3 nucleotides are TGTGCCAGCAGTGAATTGGGCCAGAACAATCAGCCCCAGCATTTT. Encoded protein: CASSELGQNNQPQHF.

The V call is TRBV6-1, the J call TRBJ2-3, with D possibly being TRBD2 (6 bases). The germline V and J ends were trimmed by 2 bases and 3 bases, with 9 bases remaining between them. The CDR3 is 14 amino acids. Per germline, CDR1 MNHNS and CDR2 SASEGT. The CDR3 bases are TGTGCCAGCAGTGAATTAGGAGGGACAGATACGCAGTATTTT. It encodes CASSELGGTDTQYF.

The DNA of the CDR3 is TGTGCCAGCAGCTTAGTGACGGGGAACACTGAAGCTTTCTTT. This translates into CASSLVTGNTEAFF. The chain is built from TRBV7-9 and TRBJ1-1; D remains unclear. CDR1 and CDR2 (germline): SEHNR, FQNEAQ (reference sequence). V was trimmed by 1 base and J by 1 base, leaving 7 bases between them. The CDR3 contains 14 residues.

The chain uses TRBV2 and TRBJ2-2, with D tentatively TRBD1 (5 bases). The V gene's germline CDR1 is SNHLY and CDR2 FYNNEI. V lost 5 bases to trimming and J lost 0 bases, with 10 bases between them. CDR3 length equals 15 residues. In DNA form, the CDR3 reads TGTGCCAGCAGTCAGGGCATCGCGAACACCGGGGAGCTGTTTTTT. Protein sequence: CASSQGIANTGELFF.

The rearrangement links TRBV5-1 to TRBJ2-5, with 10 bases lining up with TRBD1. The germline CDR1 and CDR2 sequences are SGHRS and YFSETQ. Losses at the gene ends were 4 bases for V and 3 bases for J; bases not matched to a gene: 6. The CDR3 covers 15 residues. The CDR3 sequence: CASSITGTGEETQYF. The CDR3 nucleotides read TGCGCCAGCAGCATAACCGGGACAGGGGAAGAGACCCAGTACTTC.

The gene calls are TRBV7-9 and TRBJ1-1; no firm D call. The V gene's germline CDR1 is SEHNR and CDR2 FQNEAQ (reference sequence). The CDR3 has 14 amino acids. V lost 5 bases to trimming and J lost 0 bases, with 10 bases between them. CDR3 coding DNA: TGTGCCAGCAGCCGGATTCAGGTGAACACTGAAGCTTTCTTT. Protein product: CASSRIQVNTEAFF. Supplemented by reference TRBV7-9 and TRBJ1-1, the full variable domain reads DTGVSQNPRHKITKRGQNVTFRCDPISEHNRLYWYRQTLGQGPEFLTYFQNEAQLEKSRLLSDRFSAERPKGSFSTLEIQRTEQGDSAMYLCASSRIQVNTEAFFGQGTRLTVV.

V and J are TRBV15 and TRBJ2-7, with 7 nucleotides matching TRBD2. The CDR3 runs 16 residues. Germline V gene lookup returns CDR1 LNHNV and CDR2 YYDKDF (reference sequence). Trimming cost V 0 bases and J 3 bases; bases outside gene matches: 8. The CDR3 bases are TGTGCCACCAGCAGAGATCGGGCAGCGGGGCTCTACGAGCAGTACTTC. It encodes CATSRDRAAGLYEQYF.

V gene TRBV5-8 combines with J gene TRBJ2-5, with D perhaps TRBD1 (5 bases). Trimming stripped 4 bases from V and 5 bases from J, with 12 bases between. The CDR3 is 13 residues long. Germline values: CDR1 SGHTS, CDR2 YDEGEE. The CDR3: CASSVTARETQYF. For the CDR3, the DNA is TGTGCCAGCAGCGTGACAGCAAGGGAGACCCAGTACTTC.

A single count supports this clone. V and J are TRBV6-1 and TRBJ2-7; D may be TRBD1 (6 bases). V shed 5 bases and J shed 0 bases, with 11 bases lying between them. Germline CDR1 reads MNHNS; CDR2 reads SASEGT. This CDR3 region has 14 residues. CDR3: CASSTGSGSYEQYV. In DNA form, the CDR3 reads TGTGCCAGCAGTACAGGGTCGGGCTCCTACGAGCAGTACGTC.